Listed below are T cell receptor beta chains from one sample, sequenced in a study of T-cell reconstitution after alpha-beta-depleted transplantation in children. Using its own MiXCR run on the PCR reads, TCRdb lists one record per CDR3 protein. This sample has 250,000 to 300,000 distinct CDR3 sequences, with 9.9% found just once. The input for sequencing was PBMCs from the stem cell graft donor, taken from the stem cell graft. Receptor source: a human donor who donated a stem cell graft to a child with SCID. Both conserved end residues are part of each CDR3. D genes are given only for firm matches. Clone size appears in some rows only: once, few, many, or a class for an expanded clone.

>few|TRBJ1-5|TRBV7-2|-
CASSLLSGSNQPQHF
TGTGCCAGCAGCTTATTGTCGGGTAGCAATCAGCCCCAGCATTTT
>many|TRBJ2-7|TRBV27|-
CASGLQIYEQYF
TGTGCCAGCGGGTTACAGATTTACGAGCAGTACTTC
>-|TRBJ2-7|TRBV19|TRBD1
CASSRTGGAGEQYF
TGTGCCAGTAGCCGGACAGGGGGCGCGGGGGAGCAGTACTTC
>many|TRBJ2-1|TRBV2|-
CASSELVNNEQFF
TGTGCCAGCAGTGAATTGGTGAACAATGAGCAGTTCTTC
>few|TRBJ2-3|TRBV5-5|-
CASSFGQLTSTDTQYF
TGTGCCAGCAGCTTCGGACAGCTCACTAGCACAGATACGCAGTATTTT
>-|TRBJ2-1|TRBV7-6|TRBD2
CASSPGLAPSYNEQFF
TGTGCCAGCAGCCCGGGACTAGCGCCCTCCTACAATGAGCAGTTTTTC
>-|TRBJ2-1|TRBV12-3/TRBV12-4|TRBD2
CASRLAGTYNEQFF
TGTGCCAGCAGGCTAGCGGGGACCTACAATGAGCAGTTCTTC
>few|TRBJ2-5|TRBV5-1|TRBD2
CASSSGTIEETQYF
TGCGCCAGCAGTAGCGGGACAATCGAAGAGACCCAGTACTTC
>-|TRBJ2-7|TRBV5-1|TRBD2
CASSALAGGSREQYF
TGCGCCAGCTCGGCACTAGCGGGGGGCAGCCGCGAGCAGTACTTC
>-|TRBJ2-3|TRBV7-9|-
CASSPAGSGTDTQYF
TGTGCCAGCAGCCCCGCGGGGTCTGGCACAGATACGCAGTATTTT
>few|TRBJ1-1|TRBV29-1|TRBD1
CSVIQGVNTEAFF
TGCAGCGTCATACAGGGGGTGAACACTGAAGCTTTCTTT
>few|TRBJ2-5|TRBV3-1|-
CASSQAGEGEETQYF
TGTGCCAGCAGCCAAGCGGGAGAGGGGGAAGAGACCCAGTACTTC
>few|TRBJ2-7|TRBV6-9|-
CAGRGPEQYF
TGTGCTGGGCGGGGGCCCGAGCAGTACTTC
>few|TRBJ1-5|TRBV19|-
CASSRLHIVSRPQHF
TGTGCCAGTAGCAGACTCCACATTGTGAGTCGTCCCCAGCATTTT
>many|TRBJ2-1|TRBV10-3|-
CAIRMDGYNEQFF
TGTGCCATCAGGATGGACGGGTACAATGAGCAGTTCTTC
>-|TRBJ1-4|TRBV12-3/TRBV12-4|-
CASSSFGATNEKLFF
TGTGCCAGCAGTAGCTTTGGGGCTACTAATGAAAAACTGTTTTTT
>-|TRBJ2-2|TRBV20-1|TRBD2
CSARRAGAGELFF
TGCAGTGCTAGAAGGGCGGGGGCCGGGGAGCTGTTTTTT
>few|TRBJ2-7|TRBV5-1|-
CASSSNREQYF
TGCGCCAGCAGCTCAAATCGCGAGCAGTACTTC
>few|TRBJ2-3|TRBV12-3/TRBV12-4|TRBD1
CASRGDRAISDTQYF
TGTGCCAGCAGGGGCGACAGGGCTATTTCAGATACGCAGTATTTT
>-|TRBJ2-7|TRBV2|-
CASSAGIYEQYF
TGTGCCAGCAGTGCGGGGATTTACGAGCAGTACTTC
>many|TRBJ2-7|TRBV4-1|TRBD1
CASSLRTGGNEQYF
TGCGCCAGCAGCCTCAGGACAGGGGGAAACGAGCAGTACTTC
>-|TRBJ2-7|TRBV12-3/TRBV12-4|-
CASGRGAPSYEQYF
TGTGCCAGTGGACGTGGGGCCCCTTCCTACGAGCAGTACTTC
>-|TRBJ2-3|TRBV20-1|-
CSANGGRYTQYF
TGCAGTGCTAATGGGGGTCGATATACGCAGTATTTT
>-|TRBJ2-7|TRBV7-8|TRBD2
CASTGTSGSGSYEQYF
TGTGCCAGCACCGGGACTAGCGGGAGTGGCTCCTACGAGCAGTACTTC